These 10 T cell receptor beta chains were sequenced from one sample in a study of blood T cell repertoires in COVID-19. Data came from immunoSEQ multiplex PCR; TCRdb stores just in-frame clones and leaves some out. The sample comprises around 73,000 clones, roughly three quarters of which are singletons, and under 3% rests with the top ten. Sample: peripheral blood. All receptors derive from a man in his sixties or seventies with COVID-19, enrolled during active disease.

This chain joins TRBV5-1 and TRBJ2-1, with 12 positions matching TRBD1. The trim removed 3 bases at V and 4 bases at J, leaving 5 bases unmatched. The CDR3 loop spans 16 amino acids. The germline V gene has CDR1 SGHRS and CDR2 YFSETQ. The CDR3 region has the DNA TGCGCCAGCAGCTCACTGGGACAGGGGGCTTACAATGAGCAGTTCTTC. The encoded protein is CASSSLGQGAYNEQFF.

The chain couples TRBV30 to TRBJ1-3; D is possibly TRBD1 (5 bases). The CDR3 loop spans 15 amino acids. V was trimmed by 0 bases and J by 2 bases, leaving 11 bases between them. Germline V gene data show CDR1 as GTSNPN and CDR2 as SVGIG (reference sequence). The CDR3 loop reads CAWSVGTLTGNTIYF. The CDR3 nucleotides read TGTGCCTGGAGTGTAGGGACTCTGACTGGAAACACCATATATTTT.

The rearrangement joins TRBV6-5 to TRBJ2-7; 7 positions match TRBD2. This CDR3 contains 16 residues. The germline gives CDR1 MNHEY, CDR2 SVGAGI. With V trimmed by 0 bases and J by 6 bases, 11 bases remained unmatched. Here the CDR3 DNA reads TGTGCCAGCAGTTACTCGATGTTGGGGACTACCGCCGAGCAGTACTTC. Translating it yields CASSYSMLGTTAEQYF.

In this sample, this clone turned up a few times. The chain employs TRBV4-3 and TRBJ2-7, with D unresolved. The CDR3 is made up of 15 amino acids. Germline-derived CDR1 and CDR2 are LGHNA and YSLEER. V lost 3 bases to trimming and J lost 0 bases, with 12 bases between them. This CDR3 is CASSHHIGSSYEQYF. CDR3 in DNA: TGCGCCAGCAGCCATCATATCGGGTCCTCCTACGAGCAGTACTTC.

This rearrangement joins TRBV4-2 to TRBJ1-5; D is ambiguous. Germline CDR1 and CDR2: LGHNA and YNFKEQ. This CDR3 has 13 residues. Trimming stripped 1 base from V and 5 bases from J, with 6 bases between. Here the CDR3 reads CASSQGGDQPQHF. As DNA, the CDR3 is TGTGCCAGCAGCCAAGGCGGGGATCAGCCCCAGCATTTT.

V usage is TRBV30 and J usage is TRBJ1-5; possibly TRBD1 for D (5 bases). V lost 6 bases, J lost 5 bases, and 14 bases lay in between. This CDR3 comprises 13 residues. Germline V gene data show CDR1 as GTSNPN and CDR2 as SVGIG (reference sequence). The CDR3 region has the DNA TGTGCCTGCTCGGAGGGGAGGGATCAGCCCCAGCATTTT. Its protein is CACSEGRDQPQHF.

The chain uses TRBV10-2 and TRBJ1-2; 9 bases are shared with TRBD1. V lost 8 bases, J lost 4 bases, and 8 bases stayed unmatched. The CDR3 runs to 14 residues. Germline V gene lookup returns CDR1 WSHSY and CDR2 SAAADI. CDR3 coding DNA: TGCGCCAGCCTCAGGACAGGGGATAGCTATGGCTACACCTTC. Residues: CASLRTGDSYGYTF.

This clone has a handful of counts. This chain uses TRBV9 with TRBJ1-5; possibly TRBD1 for D (5 bases). Trimming took off 3 bases at V and 2 bases at J, with 6 bases between the two ends. Germline values: CDR1 SGDLS, CDR2 YYNGEE. The CDR3 contains 13 residues. The DNA for the CDR3 is TGTGCCAGCAGCGCGACAGGCAATCAGCCCCAGCATTTT. Protein sequence: CASSATGNQPQHF. The whole variable domain, filled in from reference TRBV9 and TRBJ1-5, reads DSGVTQTPKHLITATGQRVTLRCSPRSGDLSVYWYQQSLDQGLQFLIQYYNGEERAKGNILERFSAQQFPDLHSELNLSSLELGDSALYFCASSATGNQPQHFGDGTRLSIL.

This rearrangement joins TRBV29-1 to TRBJ1-6; possibly TRBD1 for D (6 bases). The V end was cut by 7 bases, the J end by 4 bases, with 11 bases between. CDR1 is SQVTM, CDR2 ANQGSEA, per germline. The CDR3 totals 13 residues. Written as DNA, the CDR3 is TGCAGCGCTTGTCAGGGGTATAATTCACCCCTCCACTTT. As protein: CSACQGYNSPLHF. Based on the CDR3 plus reference TRBV29-1 and TRBJ1-6, the full variable domain is SAVISQKPSRDICQRGTSLTIQCQVDSQVTMMFWYRQQPGQSLTLIATANQGSEATYESGFVIDKFPISRPNLTFSTLTVSNMSPEDSSIYLCSACQGYNSPLHFGNGTRLTVT.

The chain combines TRBV3-1 (or the pseudogene TRBV3-2) with TRBJ1-4; D might be TRBD1 (6 bases). This CDR3 contains 15 residues. V was trimmed by 2 bases and J by 4 bases, leaving 11 bases between them. In germline, CDR1 is LGHDT, CDR2 YNNKEL (reference sequence). Written as DNA, the CDR3 is TGTGCCAGCAGCCAACCCGGACAGAATAATGAAAAACTGTTTTTT. Its translation: CASSQPGQNNEKLFF.